The 6 T cell receptor beta chains given below trace back to one sample, sequenced in a study of blood T cell repertoires in COVID-19. This table comes from immunoSEQ multiplex PCR, and its TCRdb copy is limited to in-frame clones, with some not included. Of some 270,000 clones detected, around 93% appear once; the ten largest clones hold around 2.8%. Material: PBMCs or T cells enriched from blood (not recorded which). The receptors derive from a man aged 35 to 55 who had been exposed to COVID-19.

The rearrangement uses TRBV7-2 and TRBJ1-4, with 8 bases identical to TRBD1. The CDR3 extends over 18 amino acids. Germline V gene lookup returns CDR1 SGHTA and CDR2 FQGNSA. J lost 6 bases, V lost 0 bases, and 12 bases had no gene match. The chain's CDR3 is CASSLALGQGEYDEKLFF. The CDR3 DNA follows: TGTGCCAGCAGCTTAGCTCTCGGACAGGGAGAATACGATGAAAAACTGTTTTTT.

The chain couples TRBV30 to TRBJ1-1; D remains ambiguous. Germline CDR1 and CDR2: GTSNPN and SVGIG (reference sequence). The CDR3 is 14 residues long. V dropped 6 bases and J dropped 7 bases, with 21 bases sitting between them. Here the CDR3 reads CACRQGSLVLEAFF. In DNA, the CDR3 is TGTGCCTGTCGACAAGGCAGTCTGGTCCTTGAAGCTTTCTTT.

This sequence joins TRBV2 and TRBJ2-1, with 7 bases that match TRBD2. CDR3 length equals 14 residues. The J segment lost 3 bases and the V segment lost 5 bases, leaving 4 bases of the junction unmatched. Germline loops: CDR1 SNHLY, CDR2 FYNNEI. CDR3 loop: CASSRGEDYNEQFF. CDR3 coding DNA: TGTGCCAGCAGTCGGGGGGAGGACTACAATGAGCAGTTCTTC.

This sequence joins TRBV20-1 and TRBJ1-2; D is unresolved. This CDR3 has 11 residues. Germline loops: CDR1 DFQATT, CDR2 SNEGSKA (reference sequence). V lost 2 bases to trimming and J lost 10 bases, with 11 bases between them. CDR3 region: CSARRLDDYTF. The CDR3 DNA reads TGCAGTGCTAGAAGACTCGACGACTACACCTTC.

The genes are TRBV14 and TRBJ1-1; TRBD1 aligns across 10 bases. The J segment lost 5 bases and the V segment lost 4 bases, leaving 10 bases of the junction unmatched. Germline V gives CDR1 SGHDN, CDR2 FVKESK. This CDR3 contains 16 residues. CDR3 amino acids: CASSRARRQGATEAFF. The CDR3 region has the DNA TGTGCCAGCAGCCGAGCCCGGAGACAGGGGGCAACTGAAGCTTTCTTT.

This clone was observed a few times. The chain uses TRBV19 and TRBJ2-7, with D perhaps TRBD2 (5 bases). The CDR3 sequence is 15 residues long. The V and J ends lost 5 bases and 1 base respectively, with 15 bases between them. The germline CDR1 and CDR2 sequences are LNHDA and SQIVND (reference sequence). The CDR3 sequence: CASSRDTSTSYEQYF. For the CDR3, the DNA is TGTGCCAGTAGTCGAGATACTAGTACGTCCTACGAGCAGTACTTC.